This TCR beta chain was recorded in a study of cytomegalovirus exposure and HLA in healthy donors. The study, taken as a whole, reports: The authors later found TCR association rates varying by HLA locus, with DRB1 most and HLA-C fewest. In a later analysis, HLA-associated beta chains showed higher expansion and lower generation probabilities than comparable chains. Many donors shared some public TCRs, even though most TCR sequences were rare. Among the most significant clusters, several appeared linked to common viral pathogens in a later analysis.

J lost 4 bases, V lost 1 base, and 6 bases had no gene match. Germline CDR1 is MGHRA and CDR2 is YSYEKL. CDR3 length: 16 amino acids. Both 60 Vbeta primers and 13 Jbeta primers went into the PCR. The repertoire was sequenced with immunoSEQ multiplex PCR; TCRdb's copy has only in-frame clones and lacks some. The sample has some 180,000 clones, around four fifths seen once. This clone was observed a handful of times. Its cognate antigen is unknown. The sequenced sample consisted of PBMCs. The rearrangement links TRBV4-1 to TRBJ1-4, with 7 bases lining up with TRBD1. This TCR was sampled from a man between 40 and 49 years old in good health and CMV-seropositive. This CDR3 reads CASSQGRQGRNEKLFF. In nucleotides, the CDR3 is TGCGCCAGCAGCCAAGGGCGACAGGGTCGTAATGAAAAACTGTTTTTT.